These 29 T cell receptor beta chains originate from one sample sequenced in a study of shared clonotypes between healthy human individuals. Generated by immunoSEQ multiplex PCR, the TCRdb table keeps only in-frame clones and is missing some. The data contain some 2,500,000 clones, 85% to 95% of them singletons. Specimen: naive CD4+ T cells from PBMCs. This sample's subset: CD45RA+ positively selected. The receptors derive from a man younger than 30 in good health. Some clones in this sample may be carry-over from other donors' samples.

The V call is TRBV6-6, the J call TRBJ1-2; tentatively, D is TRBD1 (5 bases). Germline lookup yields CDR1 MNHNY and CDR2 SVGAGI (reference sequence). Deletions cut 6 bases from V and 3 bases from J, with 11 bases between. CDR3 size: 13 residues. CDR3 loop: CASRVGADYGYTF. The CDR3 DNA is TGTGCCAGCAGGGTCGGGGCGGACTATGGCTACACCTTC.

This rearrangement joins TRBV30 to TRBJ2-7; 12 bases are shared with TRBD2. In germline, CDR1 is GTSNPN, CDR2 SVGIG (reference sequence). This CDR3 comprises 20 residues. V dropped 3 bases and J dropped 0; count of bases not matched to a gene: 18. Here the CDR3 reads CAWSVYSGTSGPFRSYEQYF. The CDR3 nucleotides read TGTGCCTGGAGCGTATACTCCGGGACTAGCGGGCCCTTTCGCTCCTACGAGCAGTACTTC.

This clone was seen once. The chain links TRBV19 to TRBJ1-2; the D is unclear. The CDR3 has 14 residues. Germline CDR1 LNHDA, CDR2 SQIVND (reference sequence). Deletions cut 4 bases from V and 7 bases from J, with 16 bases between. For the CDR3, the DNA is TGTGCCAGTAGTAAGGAGTGGAGGTCAGGTGGCTACACCTTC. Protein product: CASSKEWRSGGYTF.

The V call is TRBV5-1, the J call TRBJ2-5; 7 bases agree with TRBD2. Unmatched junction bases numbered 7, after V lost 4 bases and J lost 1 base. CDR3 length: 15 residues. CDR1 is SGHRS, CDR2 YFSETQ, per germline. The CDR3 sequence: CASSTPGGGQETQYF. The CDR3, as DNA: TGCGCCAGCAGCACCCCGGGGGGAGGCCAAGAGACCCAGTACTTC.

The count of this clone is one. This chain joins TRBV5-8 and TRBJ1-5; D is perhaps TRBD1 (6 bases). The CDR3 runs to 14 residues. Germline lookup yields CDR1 SGHTS and CDR2 YDEGEE. V lost 0 bases, J lost 11 bases, and 15 bases lay in between. The CDR3 region has the DNA TGTGCCAGCAGCTTGGGGCAGGGGTCTAAGGCCCAGCATTTT. It translates to CASSLGQGSKAQHF.

The chain is built from TRBV9 and TRBJ2-6; no firm D call. Trimming removed 7 bases from V and 1 base from J, with 12 bases in between. The V gene's germline CDR1 is SGDLS and CDR2 YYNGEE. The CDR3 loop spans 15 amino acids. CDR3 amino acids: CASGWASSGANVLTF. The DNA for the CDR3 is TGTGCCAGCGGATGGGCGTCGTCTGGGGCCAACGTCCTGACTTTC.

This sequence joins TRBV14 and TRBJ1-1, with D possibly TRBD1 on 5 matching bases. The CDR3 extends over 14 amino acids. With 1 base removed from V and 6 bases from J, the gap between germline ends came to 12 bases. Per germline, CDR1 SGHDN and CDR2 FVKESK. The CDR3 bases are TGTGCCAGCAGCCAAGCGGGGGTTAGGGCTGAAGCTTTCTTT. It translates to CASSQAGVRAEAFF.

V gene TRBV11-2 combines with J gene TRBJ2-5, with 8 positions matching TRBD2. The CDR3 runs 15 residues. Germline V lookup: CDR1 SGHAT, CDR2 FQNNGV. V shed 4 bases and J 4 bases; nucleotides not matched to a gene: 8. The CDR3 DNA reads as TGTGCCAGCAGCTCGGGGGGGGGCAGAGGAGAGACCCAGTACTTC. Its translation is CASSSGGGRGETQYF.

This clone has a single count. V and J are TRBV28 and TRBJ2-7, with a tentative D call TRBD2 (7 bases). Germline V gene sequence: CDR1 MDHEN, CDR2 SYDVKM. V gave up 8 bases and J gave up 4 bases, with 15 bases separating them. The CDR3 covers 13 residues. The CDR3 is CASRGRERYEQYF. The CDR3 DNA sequence: TGTGCCAGCCGGGGGCGGGAGAGGTACGAGCAGTACTTC.

Comment on this clone: The same CDR3 can be traced to other DNA sequences in this sample. The gene calls are TRBV15 and TRBJ2-1; 7 bases map to TRBD2. With 5 bases clipped from V and 4 bases from J, the junction kept 2 bases outside the gene matches. Germline loops: CDR1 LNHNV, CDR2 YYDKDF (reference sequence). The CDR3 has 13 residues. CDR3 nucleotides: TGTGCCACCAGCCGGACTAGTTACAATGAGCAGTTCTTC. Translation: CATSRTSYNEQFF.

The chain recombines TRBV10-3 with TRBJ2-5; TRBD2 matches 7 bases. Looked up from germline, CDR1 is ENHRY and CDR2 is SYGVKD. The CDR3 sequence is 14 residues long. The trim removed 11 bases at V and 4 bases at J, leaving 13 bases unmatched. This CDR3 reads CAGSGTNPGETQYF. CDR3 DNA: TGTGCCGGAAGTGGGACTAACCCGGGAGAGACCCAGTACTTC.

The chain links TRBV7-2 to TRBJ2-7; D is undetermined. This CDR3 comprises 11 residues. V was trimmed by 2 bases and J by 5 bases, leaving 4 bases between them. The germline CDR1 and CDR2 sequences are SGHTA and FQGNSA. CDR3 residues: CASSLINEQYF. The CDR3 DNA sequence: TGTGCCAGCAGCTTAATCAACGAGCAGTACTTC.

V usage is TRBV7-3 and J usage is TRBJ2-3; maybe TRBD2 (5 bases). V gave up 1 base and J gave up 3 bases, with 14 bases separating them. The CDR3 totals 16 residues. CDR1 is SGHTA and CDR2 is FQGTGA in the germline V gene. The CDR3 protein is CASSLMTLRGTDTQYF. The CDR3 DNA reads as TGTGCCAGCAGCTTAATGACGCTGAGAGGGACAGATACGCAGTATTTT.

The V gene is TRBV7-9, the J gene TRBJ1-1; D is unclear. Per germline, CDR1 SEHNR and CDR2 FQNEAQ (reference sequence). Between the trimmed V and J ends, which lost 3 bases and 6 bases, there was a span of 5 bases. The CDR3 extends over 11 amino acids. CDR3 nucleotides: TGTGCCAGCAGCTTCGGCGCTGAAGCTTTCTTT. It is translated as CASSFGAEAFF.

Concerning this clone: Other nucleotide sequences in the sample specify the same CDR3. The chain couples TRBV18 to TRBJ2-1, with D unresolved. Germline-derived CDR1 and CDR2 are KGHSH and LQKENI. This CDR3 is built from 13 residues. V lost 2 bases to trimming and J lost 5 bases, with 7 bases between them. CDR3 sequence reads: CASSPSQDNEQFF. For the CDR3, the DNA is TGTGCCAGCTCACCATCCCAGGACAATGAGCAGTTCTTC.

V usage is TRBV27 and J usage is TRBJ1-5; D not certain. Germline V gene sequence: CDR1 MNHEY, CDR2 SMNVEV (reference sequence). The CDR3 sequence is 15 residues long. V dropped 3 bases and J dropped 6 bases, with 15 bases sitting between them. The CDR3 DNA is TGTGCCAGCAGTTTGGACGGGTCACCCTTTCAGCCCCAGCATTTT. Its translation: CASSLDGSPFQPQHF.

This clone was counted once. V is TRBV11-2 and J is TRBJ1-6; D uncertain. The CDR3 has 18 amino acids. Trimming removed 0 bases from V and 6 bases from J, with 18 bases in between. Germline V gene data show CDR1 as SGHAT and CDR2 as FQNNGV. This CDR3 reads CASSLEVGGGRPNSPLHF. The CDR3 region has the DNA TGTGCCAGCAGCTTAGAAGTTGGAGGCGGCAGACCTAATTCACCCCTCCACTTT.

The rearrangement links TRBV10-3 to TRBJ2-3; D is possibly TRBD1 (5 bases). The CDR3 has 14 residues. Trimming left V 8 bases short and J 2 bases short, with 14 bases between. Looked up from germline, CDR1 is ENHRY and CDR2 is SYGVKD. Here the CDR3 DNA reads TGTGCCATCGGGGCGGAGCTTGTCACAGATACGCAGTATTTT. Its protein is CAIGAELVTDTQYF.

The chain employs TRBV6-5 and TRBJ2-5; a possible D gene is TRBD2 (6 bases). Per the germline V gene, CDR1 is MNHEY and CDR2 is SVGAGI. The germline V and J ends were trimmed by 6 bases and 7 bases, with 18 bases remaining between them. This CDR3 region has 14 residues. CDR3 sequence: CASRSVGGRATQYF. As DNA, the CDR3 is TGTGCCAGCAGATCTGTGGGGGGACGAGCGACCCAGTACTTC.

This chain uses TRBV19 with TRBJ1-5; D gene ambiguous. CDR1 LNHDA and CDR2 SQIVND come from the germline V gene (reference sequence). CDR3 size: 13 residues. With 4 bases removed from V and 3 bases from J, the gap between germline ends came to 7 bases. CDR3 amino acids: CASSTLVNQPQHF. The CDR3 DNA reads as TGTGCCAGTAGTACCTTGGTCAATCAGCCCCAGCATTTT.

The chain links TRBV7-2 to TRBJ2-3, with 9 nucleotides matching TRBD2. Trimming removed 4 bases from V and 2 bases from J; junction bases left unmatched: 10. This CDR3 spans 17 amino acids. Germline values: CDR1 SGHTA, CDR2 FQGNSA. CDR3 sequence: CASSYLAGPRVTDTQYF. DNA of the CDR3: TGTGCCAGCAGCTACCTAGCGGGACCCCGGGTCACAGATACGCAGTATTTT.

As concerns this clone: This sample also contains other DNA sequences that code for the same CDR3. The rearrangement uses TRBV30 and TRBJ1-3, with D possibly matching TRBD1 (6 bases). The germline CDR1 and CDR2 sequences are GTSNPN and SVGIG (reference sequence). The CDR3 has 14 residues. The ends were cut back, 2 bases at V and 0 bases at J, with 8 bases in the middle. The CDR3 nucleotides are TGTGCCTGGAGTTGGGGGCGCTCTGGAAACACCATATATTTT. Translating gives CAWSWGRSGNTIYF. The whole variable domain, remainder taken from reference TRBV30 and TRBJ1-3, is SQTIHQWPATLVQPVGSPLSLECTVEGTSNPNLYWYRQAAGRGLQLLFYSVGIGQISSEVPQNLSASRPQDRQFILSSKKLLLSDSGFYLCAWSWGRSGNTIYFGEGSWLTVV.

This sequence joins TRBV5-6 and TRBJ2-5, with 7 nucleotides matching TRBD2. V shed 2 bases and J 4 bases; nucleotides not matched to a gene: 2. Looked up from germline, CDR1 is SGHDT and CDR2 is YYEEEE. CDR3 length: 13 residues. CDR3 amino acids: CASSFPSGETQYF. The CDR3 DNA reads TGTGCCAGCAGCTTTCCTAGCGGAGAGACCCAGTACTTC.

CDR3 residues: CASSPTGGKNEQFF. In nucleotides, the CDR3 is TGTGCCAGTAGCCCGACAGGGGGCAAGAATGAGCAGTTCTTC. This chain uses TRBV19 with TRBJ2-1; TRBD1 agrees at 10 bases. V shed 6 bases and J 7 bases; nucleotides not matched to a gene: 6. The CDR3 has 14 residues. CDR1 is LNHDA, CDR2 SQIVND, per germline (reference sequence).

To note about this clone: Distinct nucleotide sequences in the sample also encode this CDR3. This chain connects TRBV28 to TRBJ1-2; 10 bases are shared with TRBD1. Per germline, CDR1 MDHEN and CDR2 SYDVKM. The CDR3 runs 14 residues. Germline trimming cut 1 base from V and 8 bases from J; bases unmatched to any gene: 4. Here the CDR3 reads CASSLLTGGRGYTF. The CDR3 nucleotides are TGTGCCAGCAGTTTATTGACAGGGGGCCGGGGCTACACCTTC.

The J gene is TRBJ1-2, the V gene TRBV7-9; 7 bases map to TRBD1. Germline values: CDR1 SEHNR, CDR2 FQNEAQ (reference sequence). This CDR3 spans 16 amino acids. J was trimmed by 1 base and V by 5 bases; bases with no gene match: 10. The CDR3 bases are TGTGCCAGCAGCATACTGCGCACAGGGGTTAACTATGGCTACACCTTC. It codes for CASSILRTGVNYGYTF.

The chain recombines TRBV5-4 with TRBJ2-3; TRBD2 agrees at 9 bases. From germline, CDR1 is SGHNT and CDR2 YYREEE (reference sequence). The CDR3 is 16 amino acids. Germline trimming cut 4 bases from V and 6 bases from J; bases unmatched to any gene: 12. Here the CDR3 DNA reads TGTGCCAGCAGCCTGATGACTAGCGGAAGAGGGGATACGCAGTATTTT. Its translation is CASSLMTSGRGDTQYF.

This clone has a handful of counts. The chain has TRBV4-1 and TRBJ1-5, with D unresolved. Trimming pared 0 bases from V and 4 bases from J, leaving 7 bases between. Germline CDR1 reads MGHRA; CDR2 reads YSYEKL. This CDR3 has 14 amino acids. The CDR3 here is CASSQDIWNQPQHF. The CDR3, as DNA: TGCGCCAGCAGCCAAGATATATGGAATCAGCCCCAGCATTTT.

The chain employs TRBV27 and TRBJ2-7, with D possibly matching TRBD2 (5 bases). Between the trimmed V and J ends, which lost 5 bases and 1 base, there was a span of 15 bases. Germline assignment: CDR1 MNHEY and CDR2 SMNVEV (reference sequence). The CDR3 extends over 15 amino acids. CDR3 sequence reads: CASSPKMGESYEQYF. The CDR3 DNA reads as TGTGCCAGCAGTCCTAAGATGGGAGAATCCTACGAGCAGTACTTC.